This T cell receptor beta chain was found in a study of T cells in localized non-small cell lung cancer. Germline CDR1 reads SEHNR; CDR2 reads FQNEAQ (reference sequence). The CDR3 has 14 amino acids. The ends lost 6 bases at V and 1 base at J; junction bases unmatched: 2. Findings and caveats of the study: Analysis by sequencing included only one tumor region, so heterogeneity remains possible. For the top 100 tumor clones, a median about 62 also appeared in adjacent lung.

Sequenced by immunoSEQ multiplex PCR; TCRdb stores in-frame clones only, minus some. The sample yields about 70,000 clones, about nine tenths seen once. This clone was detected only a few times. Its specificity is unknown. V is TRBV7-9 and J is TRBJ1-1; 10 bases are shared with TRBD1. Sequenced material: peripheral blood, taken before any cancer treatment. This sequence originates from an older male donor with stage III squamous cell lung carcinoma. Here the CDR3 reads CASRWTGGNTEAFF. CDR3 coding DNA: TGTGCCAGCAGATGGACAGGGGGGAACACTGAAGCTTTCTTT.